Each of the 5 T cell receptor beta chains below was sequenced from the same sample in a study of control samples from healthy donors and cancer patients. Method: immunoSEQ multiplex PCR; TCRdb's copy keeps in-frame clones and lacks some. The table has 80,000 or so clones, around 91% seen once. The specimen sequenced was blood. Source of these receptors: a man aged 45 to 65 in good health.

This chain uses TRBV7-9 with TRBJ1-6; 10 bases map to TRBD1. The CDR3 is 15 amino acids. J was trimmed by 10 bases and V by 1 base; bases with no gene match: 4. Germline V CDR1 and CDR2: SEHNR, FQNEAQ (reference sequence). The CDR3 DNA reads TGTGCCAGCAGCTTAGGACAGGGGGCACGGTCACCCCTCCACTTT. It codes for CASSLGQGARSPLHF.

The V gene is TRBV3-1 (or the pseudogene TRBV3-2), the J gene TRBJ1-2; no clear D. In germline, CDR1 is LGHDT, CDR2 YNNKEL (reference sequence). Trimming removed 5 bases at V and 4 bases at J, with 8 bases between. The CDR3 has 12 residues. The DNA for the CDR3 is TGTGCCAGCAGCGACTATCCCTATGGCTACACCTTC. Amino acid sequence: CASSDYPYGYTF.

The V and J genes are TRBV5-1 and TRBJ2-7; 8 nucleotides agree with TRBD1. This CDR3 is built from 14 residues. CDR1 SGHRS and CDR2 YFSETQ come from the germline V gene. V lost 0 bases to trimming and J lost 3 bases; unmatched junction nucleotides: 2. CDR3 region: CASSLGDRGYEQYF. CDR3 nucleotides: TGCGCCAGCAGCTTGGGAGACAGGGGCTACGAGCAGTACTTC.

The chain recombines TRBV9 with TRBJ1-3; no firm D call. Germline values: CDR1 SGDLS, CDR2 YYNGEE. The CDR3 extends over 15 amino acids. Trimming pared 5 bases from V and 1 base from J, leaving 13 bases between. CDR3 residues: CASSDTRQSGNTIYF. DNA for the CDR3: TGTGCCAGCAGTGACACACGGCAATCTGGAAACACCATATATTTT.

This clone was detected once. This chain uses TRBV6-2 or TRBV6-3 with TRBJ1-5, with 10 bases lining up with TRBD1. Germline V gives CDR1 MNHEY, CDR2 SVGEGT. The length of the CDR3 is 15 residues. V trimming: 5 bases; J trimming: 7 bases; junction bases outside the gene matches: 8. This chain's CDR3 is CASSATGGAVQPQHF. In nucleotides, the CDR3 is TGTGCCAGCAGTGCGACAGGGGGCGCGGTCCAGCCCCAGCATTTT.